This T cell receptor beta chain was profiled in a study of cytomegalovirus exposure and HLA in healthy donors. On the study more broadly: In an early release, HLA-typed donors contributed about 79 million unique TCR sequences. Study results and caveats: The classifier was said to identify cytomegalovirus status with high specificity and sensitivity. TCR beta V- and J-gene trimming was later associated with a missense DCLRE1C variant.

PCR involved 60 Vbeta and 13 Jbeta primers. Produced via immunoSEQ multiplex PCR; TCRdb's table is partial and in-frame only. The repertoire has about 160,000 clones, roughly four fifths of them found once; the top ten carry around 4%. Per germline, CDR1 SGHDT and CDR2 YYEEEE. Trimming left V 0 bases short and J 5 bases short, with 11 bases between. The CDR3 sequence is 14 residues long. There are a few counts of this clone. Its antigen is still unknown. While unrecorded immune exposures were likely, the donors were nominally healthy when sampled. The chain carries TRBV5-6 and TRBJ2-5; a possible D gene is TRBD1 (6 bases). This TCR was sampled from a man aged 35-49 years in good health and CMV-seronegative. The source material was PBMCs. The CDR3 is CASSLEDRWETQYF. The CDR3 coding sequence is TGTGCCAGCAGCTTGGAAGACAGGTGGGAGACCCAGTACTTC. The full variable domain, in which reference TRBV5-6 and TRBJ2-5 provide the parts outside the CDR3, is DAGVTQSPTHLIKTRGQQVTLRCSPKSGHDTVSWYQQALGQGPQFIFQYYEEEERQRGNFPDRFSGHQFPNYSSELNVNALLLGDSALYLCASSLEDRWETQYFGPGTRLLVL.